The entry below gives a single T cell receptor (beta chain) sequence along with its context. The CDR3 is 15 residues long. The V gene's germline CDR1 is SGDLS and CDR2 YYNGEE. Trimming stripped 0 bases from V and 2 bases from J, with 9 bases between. The sample belongs to a study of CD8 T cells in ankylosing spondylitis. TCR beta libraries were made by quantitative 5'-RACE with molecular barcodes. TCRdb itself ran the 5' RACE reads through MiXCR, one entry per CDR3 protein. The sample holds around 30,000 distinct CDR3 sequences; 5.3% are singletons and the top ten take around 1.8%. The sequenced sample was blood, either unsorted or a sorted T cell fraction (not recorded which). The chain recombines TRBV9 with TRBJ1-3; no clear D. The clonotype comes from a female donor with ankylosing spondylitis or in good health (not recorded which). Written as DNA, the CDR3 is TGTGCCAGCAGCGTAGCTCCAGACGCTGGAAACACCATATATTTT. Translation gives CASSVAPDAGNTIYF.